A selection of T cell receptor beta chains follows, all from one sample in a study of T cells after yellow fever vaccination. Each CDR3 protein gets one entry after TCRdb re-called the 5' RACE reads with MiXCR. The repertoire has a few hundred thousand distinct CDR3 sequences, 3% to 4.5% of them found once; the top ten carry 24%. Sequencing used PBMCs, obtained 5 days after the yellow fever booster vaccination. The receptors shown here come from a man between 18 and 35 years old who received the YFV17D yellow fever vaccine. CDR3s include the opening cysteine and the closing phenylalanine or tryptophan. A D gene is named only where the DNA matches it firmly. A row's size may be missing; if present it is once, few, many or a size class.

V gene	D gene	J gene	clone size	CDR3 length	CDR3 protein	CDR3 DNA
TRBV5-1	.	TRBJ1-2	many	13	CASSIRENYGYTF	TGCGCCAGCAGCATCAGGGAGAACTATGGCTACACCTTC
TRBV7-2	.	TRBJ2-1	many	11	CASSFSREQFF	TGTGCCAGCAGCTTTTCTCGTGAGCAGTTCTTC
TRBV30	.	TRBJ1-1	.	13	CAQSWEMNTEAFF	TGTGCCCAGTCTTGGGAAATGAACACTGAAGCTTTCTTT
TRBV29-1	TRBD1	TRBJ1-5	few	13	CSVGTGINQPQHF	TGCAGCGTGGGGACAGGGATCAATCAGCCCCAGCATTTT
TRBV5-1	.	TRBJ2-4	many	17	CASSLGLLGGAKNIQYF	TGCGCCAGCAGCTTGGGTCTACTTGGCGGAGCCAAAAACATTCAGTACTTC
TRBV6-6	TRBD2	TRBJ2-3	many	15	CASSYSISGGDTQYF	TGTGCCAGCAGTTACTCGATCAGCGGGGGTGATACGCAGTATTTT
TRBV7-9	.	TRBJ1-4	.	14	CASSLRRGSEKLFF	TGTGCCAGCAGCTTGAGGAGAGGGTCTGAAAAACTGTTTTTT
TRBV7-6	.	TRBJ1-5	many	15	CASSLQSGLNQPQHF	TGTGCCAGCAGCTTGCAATCAGGGCTCAATCAGCCCCAGCATTTT
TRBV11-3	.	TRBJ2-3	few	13	CASSLSVGDTQYF	TGTGCCAGCAGCTTATCCGTGGGAGATACGCAGTATTTT
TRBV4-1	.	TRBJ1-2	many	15	CASSQVLGLDYGYTF	TGCGCCAGCAGCCAAGTCCTGGGCTTAGACTATGGCTACACCTTC
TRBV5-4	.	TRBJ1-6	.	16	CASSLLGGQTDSPLHF	TGTGCCAGCAGCTTGCTCGGGGGGCAGACAGATTCACCCCTCCACTTT
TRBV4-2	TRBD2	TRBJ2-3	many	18	CASSQPSGTSGSTDTQYF	TGTGCCAGCAGCCAACCCTCCGGGACTAGCGGGAGCACAGATACGCAGTATTTT
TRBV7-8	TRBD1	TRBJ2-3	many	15	CASSSRDSSTDTQYF	TGTGCCAGCAGCTCCCGGGACAGTAGCACAGATACGCAGTATTTT
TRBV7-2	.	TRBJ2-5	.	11	CASSYRGTQYF	TGTGCCAGCAGCTACCGGGGGACCCAGTACTTC
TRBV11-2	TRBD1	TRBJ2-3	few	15	CASSFRDRPTDTQYF	TGTGCCAGCAGCTTTAGGGACAGGCCCACAGATACGCAGTATTTT
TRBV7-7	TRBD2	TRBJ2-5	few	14	CASSLLAAQETQYF	TGTGCCAGCAGCTTACTAGCGGCCCAAGAGACCCAGTACTTC
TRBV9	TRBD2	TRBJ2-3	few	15	CASSAAGSSTDTQYF	TGTGCCAGCAGTGCAGCGGGGTCTAGCACAGATACGCAGTATTTT
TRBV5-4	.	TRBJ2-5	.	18	CASSLTEPLGPAEETQYF	TGTGCCAGCAGCTTGACTGAACCACTAGGCCCTGCTGAAGAGACCCAGTACTTC
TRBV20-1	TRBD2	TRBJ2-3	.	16	CSVAPLAGGPRDTQYF	TGCAGTGTTGCCCCTTTAGCGGGGGGGCCGAGGGATACGCAGTATTTT
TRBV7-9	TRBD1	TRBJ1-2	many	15	CASSRPGQENYGYTF	TGTGCCAGCAGCCGCCCCGGACAGGAGAACTATGGCTACACCTTC
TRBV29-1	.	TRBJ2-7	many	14	CSVAAGQNFYEQYF	TGCAGCGTTGCAGCGGGACAGAACTTCTACGAGCAGTACTTC
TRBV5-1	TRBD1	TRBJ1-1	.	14	CASSPGTGRTEAFF	TGCGCCAGCAGCCCAGGGACAGGGCGGACTGAAGCTTTCTTT
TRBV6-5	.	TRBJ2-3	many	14	CASSYSTGQGLRYF	TGTGCCAGCAGTTACTCGACCGGTCAGGGGTTAAGATATTTT
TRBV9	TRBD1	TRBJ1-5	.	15	CASSTGTGADQPQHF	TGTGCCAGCAGCACCGGGACAGGGGCGGACCAGCCCCAGCATTTT
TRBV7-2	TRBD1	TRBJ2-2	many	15	CASSTGTGDTGELFF	TGTGCCAGCAGCACAGGGACAGGGGACACCGGGGAGCTGTTTTTT
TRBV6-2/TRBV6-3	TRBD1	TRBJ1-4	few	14	CASSTGTGYEKLFF	TGTGCCAGCAGTACGGGGACAGGGTATGAAAAACTGTTTTTT
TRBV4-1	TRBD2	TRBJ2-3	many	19	CASSQDRMAIAGGTDTQYF	TGCGCCAGCAGCCAAGATCGAATGGCGATAGCGGGGGGGACAGATACGCAGTATTTT